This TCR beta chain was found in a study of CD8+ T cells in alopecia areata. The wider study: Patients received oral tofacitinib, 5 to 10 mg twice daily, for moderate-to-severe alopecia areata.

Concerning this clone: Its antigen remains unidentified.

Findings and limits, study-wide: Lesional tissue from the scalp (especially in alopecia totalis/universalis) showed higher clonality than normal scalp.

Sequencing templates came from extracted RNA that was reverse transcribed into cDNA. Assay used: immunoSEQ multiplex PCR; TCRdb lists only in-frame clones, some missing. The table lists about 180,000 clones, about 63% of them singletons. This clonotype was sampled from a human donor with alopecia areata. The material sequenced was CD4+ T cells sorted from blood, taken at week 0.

CDR3 loop: CSVATSGASDTQYF. CDR3 sequence (DNA): TGCAGCGTTGCGACTAGCGGGGCGTCAGATACGCAGTATTTT. The gene calls are TRBV29-1 and TRBJ2-3; 11 bases fit TRBD2. The CDR3 contains 14 residues. The J segment lost 4 bases and the V segment lost 4 bases, leaving 4 bases of the junction unmatched. Germline assignment: CDR1 SQVTM and CDR2 ANQGSEA.